Shown below are 6 T cell receptor beta chains from a single sample sequenced in a study of cytomegalovirus exposure and HLA in healthy donors. 13 Jbeta primers and 60 Vbeta primers were used for the PCR. Some clones are missing from TCRdb's copy, which holds only in-frame ones; the method was immunoSEQ multiplex PCR. The sample has over 150,000 clones; around 68% are singletons. The sequencing sample was made of PBMCs. All receptors derive from a woman aged 40 to 49 in good health and CMV-seropositive.

In this sample, this clone turned up a few times. The genes are TRBV18 and TRBJ2-1, with TRBD2 as a possible D gene (5 bases). The germline V gene encodes CDR1 KGHSH and CDR2 LQKENI. The length of the CDR3 is 11 residues. V was clipped by 2 bases and J by 10 bases, with 6 bases between them. The CDR3 DNA reads as TGTGCCAGCTCACCATTAGCGGAGCAGTTCTTC. This codes for CASSPLAEQFF.

This clone has only a few counts. The gene calls are TRBV19 and TRBJ1-5; 10 nucleotides match TRBD1. Germline CDR1 and CDR2: LNHDA and SQIVND (reference sequence). V shed 7 bases, J shed 6 bases, and the junction held 6 bases outside the gene matches. This CDR3 has 14 residues. The CDR3 DNA reads as TGTGCCAGTACTGGGACAGGGGATGGTCAGCCCCAGCATTTT. Its translation: CASTGTGDGQPQHF.

With regard to this clone: In the same sample, other DNA sequences code for this CDR3. The V and J genes are TRBV28 and TRBJ1-1, with 7 bases identical to TRBD1. Trimming cost V 6 bases and J 5 bases; bases outside gene matches: 12. This CDR3 is 15 amino acids long. Germline CDR1 reads MDHEN; CDR2 reads SYDVKM. The CDR3 sequence: CASSKTGVEGTEAFF. Here the CDR3 DNA reads TGTGCCAGCAGCAAAACAGGGGTCGAAGGAACTGAAGCTTTCTTT. Full variable domain (remainder filled in from reference TRBV28 and TRBJ1-1): DVKVTQSSRYLVKRTGEKVFLECVQDMDHENMFWYRQDPGLGLRLIYFSYDVKMKEKGDIPEGYSVSREKKERFSLILESASTNQTSMYLCASSKTGVEGTEAFFGQGTRLTVV.

The chain couples TRBV19 to TRBJ1-1; maybe TRBD1 (5 bases). Deletions cut 7 bases from V and 1 base from J, with 16 bases between. This CDR3 has 15 residues. Looked up from germline, CDR1 is LNHDA and CDR2 is SQIVND (reference sequence). CDR3 bases: TGTGCCAGTACCACATGGGGCACAGGGAACACTGAAGCTTTCTTT. Protein: CASTTWGTGNTEAFF. The variable domain in full, completed from reference TRBV19 and TRBJ1-1, reads DGGITQSPKYLFRKEGQNVTLSCEQNLNHDAMYWYRQDPGQGLRLIYYSQIVNDFQKGDIAEGYSVSREKKESFPLTVTSAQKNPTAFYLCASTTWGTGNTEAFFGQGTRLTVV.

The gene calls are TRBV4-3 and TRBJ2-7, with 11 bases identical to TRBD1. Germline CDR1 LGHNA, CDR2 YSLEER. Trimming cost V 7 bases and J 3 bases; bases outside gene matches: 5. This CDR3 is built from 14 residues. DNA for the CDR3: TGCGCCAGCACTCCCGGGACAGGGGGCTACGAGCAGTACTTC. Residues: CASTPGTGGYEQYF.

This clone was observed a single time. The rearrangement links TRBV7-2 to TRBJ2-1, with TRBD2 identical over 8 bases. CDR3 size: 15 residues. V shed 7 bases and J 3 bases; nucleotides not matched to a gene: 8. CDR1 and CDR2 from the germline V gene are SGHTA and FQGNSA. The CDR3 coding sequence is TGTGCCAGCACCTCGTCCGGGACTAGCTACAATGAGCAGTTCTTC. As protein: CASTSSGTSYNEQFF.